This TCR beta chain was identified in a study of vaccination and CD4 T cells after COVID-19. Trimming removed 5 bases at V and 4 bases at J, with 14 bases between. Germline loops: CDR1 LNHDA, CDR2 SQIVND (reference sequence). The CDR3 extends over 14 amino acids. Overall study findings and caveats: The researchers studied relatively few convalescent patients and omitted early post-infection timepoints. Median counts of SARS-CoV-2-reactive clonotypes increased from roughly 22 to 38; this difference was not significant.

The treatment is: roughly 10-day PBMC culture with coronavirus spike peptide pools or control peptides (ViraFEST assay). Cell culture was performed with roughly 2 million PBMCs per well in the presence of approximately 9.8 IU/ml IL-2 and around 9.7 ug/ml peptide pools. Sequenced with the Oncomine TCR Beta short-read assay was DNA taken from cultured CD4+ T cells. TCRdb independently ran MiXCR on the PCR reads; one entry per CDR3 protein. In the table there are around 25,000 distinct CDR3 sequences, roughly three fifths of which are singletons. Details on this clonotype: The antigen is undetermined.

The sample consisted of CD4+ T cells from blood, cultured in vitro, taken after SARS-CoV-2 vaccination. The V and J genes are TRBV19 and TRBJ1-1; maybe TRBD1 (5 bases). The clonotype was recovered from a human donor who received a COVID-19 vaccine. This chain's CDR3 is CASSGARGPTEAFF. Written as DNA, the CDR3 is TGTGCCAGTAGTGGGGCGAGGGGACCCACTGAAGCTTTCTTT.